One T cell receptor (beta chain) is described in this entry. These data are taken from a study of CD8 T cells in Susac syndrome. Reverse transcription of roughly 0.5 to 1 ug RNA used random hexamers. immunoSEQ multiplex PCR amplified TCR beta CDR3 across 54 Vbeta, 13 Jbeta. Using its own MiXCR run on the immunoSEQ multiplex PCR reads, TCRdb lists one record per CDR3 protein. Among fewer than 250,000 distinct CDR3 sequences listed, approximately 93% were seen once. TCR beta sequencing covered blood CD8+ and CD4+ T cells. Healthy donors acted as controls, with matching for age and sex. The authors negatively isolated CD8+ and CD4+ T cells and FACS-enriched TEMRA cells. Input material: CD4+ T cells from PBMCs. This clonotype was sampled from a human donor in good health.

CDR3 residues: CSAHSGSYEQYF. CDR3 DNA: TGCAGCGCTCATAGCGGCTCCTACGAGCAGTACTTC. This sequence joins TRBV29-1 and TRBJ2-7, with D perhaps TRBD2 (6 bases). CDR1 SQVTM and CDR2 ANQGSEA come from the germline V gene. V was trimmed by 7 bases and J by 0 bases, leaving 10 bases between them. CDR3 size: 12 residues.